The 25 T cell receptor beta chains below all came from one sample that was sequenced in a study of naive and memory T cell subsets. An equimolar mix of two oligonucleotides served as the beta constant-region primer for TRBC1 and TRBC2. One entry per CDR3 protein, called by TCRdb with MiXCR from the UMI-ligation and nested PCR reads. The sample contains roughly 98,000 distinct CDR3 sequences, about 7% of which appear only once. The sample was central memory CD4+ T cells from blood. These receptors were collected from a human donor in good health.

This clonotype was counted ten times or more. The V call is TRBV28, the J call TRBJ1-1; 8 bases match TRBD1. CDR1 and CDR2 from the germline V gene are MDHEN and SYDVKM. J lost 2 bases, V lost 6 bases, and 8 bases had no gene match. This CDR3 is 15 amino acids long. The CDR3 DNA reads TGTGCCAGCAGAAAGGGACAGGCTCAAAACACTGAAGCTTTCTTT. Protein product: CASRKGQAQNTEAFF.

This clonotype has ten or more counts. The V call is TRBV24-1, the J call TRBJ2-3; D possibly corresponds to TRBD2 (5 bases). Germline V lookup: CDR1 KGHDR, CDR2 SFDVKD. Trimming took 4 bases from V and 2 from J, leaving 9 bases between them. This CDR3 spans 14 amino acids. The CDR3 reads CATSEEGLTDTQYF. The CDR3 DNA follows: TGTGCCACCAGTGAAGAGGGCCTCACAGATACGCAGTATTTT.

This clonotype was picked up many times. This chain joins TRBV20-1 and TRBJ2-7; 7 bases map to TRBD2. Germline CDR1 and CDR2: DFQATT and SNEGSKA (reference sequence). The CDR3 totals 14 residues. The V segment lost 3 bases and the J segment 5 bases; nucleotides outside the gene matches: 10. Here the CDR3 DNA reads TGCAGTGCTAGTTTTGCGGGAGAAGGGGACGAGCAGTACTTC. Protein sequence: CSASFAGEGDEQYF.

This clonotype was observed a handful of times. This chain connects TRBV9 to TRBJ2-2; D possibly matches TRBD1 or TRBD2 (6 bases each). Trimming left V 2 bases short and J 4 bases short, with 18 bases between. The CDR3 consists of 17 residues. Germline CDR1 reads SGDLS; CDR2 reads YYNGEE. CDR3 in amino acids: CASSVPDGGQGTGELFF. CDR3 nucleotides: TGTGCCAGCAGCGTCCCTGATGGGGGGCAGGGCACCGGGGAGCTGTTTTTT.

This clonotype was seen many times. The V call is TRBV6-2 or TRBV6-3, the J call TRBJ2-1; TRBD2 agrees at 8 bases. The CDR3 consists of 16 residues. The ends lost 5 bases at V and 9 bases at J; junction bases unmatched: 15. CDR1 is MNHEY, CDR2 SVGEGT, per germline. CDR3 region: CASSLFRTSINGEQFF. CDR3 coding DNA: TGTGCCAGCAGTCTATTCAGGACTAGCATTAATGGTGAGCAGTTCTTC.

This clonotype was counted many times. The chain carries TRBV28 and TRBJ2-7; 11 nucleotides line up with TRBD2. The CDR3 has 15 amino acids. With V trimmed by 5 bases and J by 3 bases, 6 bases remained unmatched. Germline CDR1 and CDR2: MDHEN and SYDVKM. For the CDR3, the DNA is TGTGCCAGCAGTCAAAGACTAGCGGGGTACTACGAGCAGTACTTC. Its translation: CASSQRLAGYYEQYF.

This clonotype appeared many times. The V gene is TRBV29-1, the J gene TRBJ2-3, with TRBD2 matching 11 bases. Trimming took 6 bases from V and 2 from J; bases not matched to a gene: 10. The CDR3 runs to 16 residues. Germline CDR1 reads SQVTM; CDR2 reads ANQGSEA. The CDR3 coding sequence is TGCAGCGTCCGTTCGATGACTAGCGGGGCCACAGATACGCAGTATTTT. Translation: CSVRSMTSGATDTQYF.

This clonotype was seen ten or more times. This rearrangement joins TRBV5-1 to TRBJ2-6; TRBD1 agrees at 7 bases. Germline V gene data show CDR1 as SGHRS and CDR2 as YFSETQ. The CDR3 is 17 amino acids. V shed 4 bases, J shed 0 bases, and the junction held 7 bases outside the gene matches. DNA for the CDR3: TGCGCCAGCAGCAGACAGGGAGTAGTCTCTGGGGCCAACGTCCTGACTTTC. Amino acid sequence: CASSRQGVVSGANVLTF.

The J gene is TRBJ2-7, the V gene TRBV5-1; D may be TRBD1 (5 bases). V lost 3 bases and J lost 2, with 12 bases in between. The CDR3 runs to 14 residues. CDR1 is SGHRS and CDR2 is YFSETQ in the germline V gene. The CDR3 spells CASSYQGFPYEQYF. The CDR3, as DNA: TGCGCCAGCAGCTATCAGGGCTTTCCCTACGAGCAGTACTTC.

With regard to this clonotype: Possible read error: a much larger clone is one base away. This chain uses TRBV4-1 with TRBJ2-1; 8 bases are a match to TRBD1. Per the germline V gene, CDR1 is MGHRA and CDR2 is YSYEKL. This CDR3 spans 18 amino acids. CDR3 residues: CASSQDHASGGVFNEHFF. DNA for the CDR3: TGCGCCAGCAGCCAAGATCATGCTTCAGGGGGCGTTTTCAATGAGCATTTCTTC.

This clonotype appeared a few times. The chain links TRBV23-1 to TRBJ2-7; TRBD1 or TRBD2 may be the D gene (5 bases each). TRBV23-1 is given ORF status, its function remaining uncertain. CDR3 length equals 13 residues. Trimming removed 11 bases from V and 4 bases from J, with 18 bases in between. CDR3 bases: TGCGCCTCTCTCCCTGGGGGAGAGTACGAGCAGTACTTC. Amino acid sequence: CASLPGGEYEQYF.

This clonotype occurred many times. The V call is TRBV5-6, the J call TRBJ2-5, with D tentatively TRBD1 (6 bases). The germline CDR1 and CDR2 sequences are SGHDT and YYEEEE. This CDR3 spans 16 amino acids. Trimming removed 5 bases at V and 4 bases at J, with 21 bases between. The CDR3 sequence is CASSLITGRVRETQYF. CDR3 bases: TGTGCCAGCAGTTTGATCACAGGGAGAGTACGAGAGACCCAGTACTTC.

V is TRBV6-2 or TRBV6-3 and J is TRBJ2-3, with D maybe TRBD1 (6 bases). CDR3 length: 14 amino acids. V shed 6 bases and J shed 1 base, with 11 bases lying between them. Germline-derived CDR1 and CDR2 are MNHEY and SVGEGT. For the CDR3, the DNA is TGTGCCAGCAGGATCAGGGGAGGCACAGATACGCAGTATTTT. It encodes CASRIRGGTDTQYF.

This clonotype occurred many times. The chain employs TRBV7-8 and TRBJ2-3, with D possibly being TRBD1 or TRBD2 (6 bases each). Trimming left V 3 bases short and J 1 base short, with 8 bases between. Germline V gene sequence: CDR1 SGHVS, CDR2 FQNEAQ. This CDR3 is built from 14 residues. CDR3 in amino acids: CASSLRGGTDTQYF. CDR3 sequence (DNA): TGTGCCAGCAGCTTGAGGGGGGGCACAGATACGCAGTATTTT.

This clonotype showed up many times. J is TRBJ1-5 and V is TRBV2, with D uncertain. There are 14 residues in the CDR3. Germline CDR1 is SNHLY and CDR2 is FYNNEI. V was shortened by 7 bases and J by 0 bases, with 10 bases between the two germline ends. The CDR3 DNA follows: TGTGCCAGCAAGTCAGGCGGTAGCAATCAGCCCCAGCATTTT. It is translated as CASKSGGSNQPQHF.

The sample holds many counts of this clonotype. The chain employs TRBV28 and TRBJ2-7; tentative D call: TRBD1 (5 bases). This CDR3 has 15 amino acids. V was pared by 5 bases and J by 0 bases, with 14 bases between. Germline V gene lookup returns CDR1 MDHEN and CDR2 SYDVKM. CDR3 in DNA: TGTGCCAGCAGTCTATTCCAGGGCCGCTCCTACGAGCAGTACTTC. It encodes CASSLFQGRSYEQYF.

The table lists this clonotype with many counts. The V and J genes are TRBV20-1 and TRBJ1-2, with D maybe TRBD1 (6 bases). The ends were cut back, 3 bases at V and 4 bases at J, with 15 bases in the middle. Germline lookup yields CDR1 DFQATT and CDR2 SNEGSKA (reference sequence). The CDR3 extends over 14 amino acids. The CDR3 here is CSARGTTGAYGYTF. CDR3 bases: TGCAGTGCTAGGGGAACGACAGGCGCCTATGGCTACACCTTC.

Only a few counts were recorded for this clonotype. The rearrangement links TRBV14 to TRBJ2-6; 7 bases map to TRBD2. Germline V gene lookup returns CDR1 SGHDN and CDR2 FVKESK. The CDR3 length is 15 residues. The V segment lost 2 bases and the J segment 9 bases; nucleotides outside the gene matches: 7. This CDR3 is CASSQQAGNNNVLTF. In DNA form, the CDR3 reads TGTGCCAGCAGCCAACAAGCGGGAAACAACAACGTCCTGACTTTC.

V and J are TRBV5-1 and TRBJ2-1, with TRBD2 identical over 7 bases. The CDR3 runs 16 residues. In germline, CDR1 is SGHRS, CDR2 YFSETQ. V lost 3 bases to trimming and J lost 7 bases; unmatched junction nucleotides: 13. Here the CDR3 reads CASSYDVAGAGNEQFF. In DNA, the CDR3 is TGCGCCAGCAGCTACGACGTGGCGGGAGCCGGTAATGAGCAGTTCTTC.

This clonotype was detected only once. Just one base apart from a much larger clone, this may be a read error. This sequence joins TRBV12-3 or TRBV12-4 and TRBJ2-7; D not certain. V shed 5 bases and J shed 3 bases, with 14 bases lying between them. The CDR3 covers 14 residues. The CDR3 sequence is CASSAIGSFYEQYF. The CDR3 bases are TGTGCCAGCAGTGCTATCGGTTCTTTCTACGAGCAGTACTTC.

At least ten counts were recorded for this clonotype. The J gene is TRBJ2-7, the V gene TRBV28; unclear D gene. The germline gives CDR1 MDHEN, CDR2 SYDVKM. Trimming shortened V by 4 bases and J by 0 bases, and 13 bases separated the two germline ends. The CDR3 has 15 amino acids. The CDR3 nucleotides read TGTGCCAGCAGTTCTCCGGTAGCCCCCTCCTACGAGCAGTACTTC. It is translated as CASSSPVAPSYEQYF.

The chain combines TRBV25-1 with TRBJ2-6; D ambiguous. Trimming pared 2 bases from V and 2 bases from J, leaving 10 bases between. Germline CDR1 reads MGHDK; CDR2 reads SYGVNS. The CDR3 consists of 16 residues. Here the CDR3 DNA reads TGTGCCAGCAGTGAAAATAGAAGAACTGGGGCCAACGTCCTGACTTTC. Protein sequence: CASSENRRTGANVLTF.

This chain links TRBV20-1 with TRBJ2-1; TRBD2 matches 8 bases. This CDR3 spans 18 amino acids. Germline loops: CDR1 DFQATT, CDR2 SNEGSKA (reference sequence). After removal of 7 bases from V and 9 bases from J, the junction contained 26 bases not matched to a gene. The CDR3 sequence is CSVTLIPRAGARLSEQFF. The CDR3 nucleotides read TGCAGTGTCACTCTCATCCCGAGAGCGGGAGCGCGGCTTAGTGAGCAGTTCTTC.

This clonotype was picked up many times. CDR3 nucleotides: TGCAGCGTTGCGGTGGGACGAGAGACCCAGTACTTC. Its translation is CSVAVGRETQYF. The chain couples TRBV29-1 to TRBJ2-5; tentatively, D is TRBD1 or TRBD2 (5 bases each). The CDR3 sequence is 12 residues long. Germline V CDR1 and CDR2: SQVTM, ANQGSEA. V was trimmed by 4 bases and J by 4 bases, leaving 10 bases between them.

V gene TRBV20-1 combines with J gene TRBJ2-2; tentatively, D is TRBD2 (6 bases). The germline CDR1 and CDR2 sequences are DFQATT and SNEGSKA (reference sequence). The CDR3 sequence is 14 residues long. The V and J ends lost 4 bases and 0 bases respectively, with 9 bases between them. The CDR3: CSAIAATNTGELFF. The DNA for the CDR3 is TGCAGTGCTATAGCGGCGACGAACACCGGGGAGCTGTTTTTT.